This T cell receptor (beta chain) was recorded in a study of T cells expressing NK-cell markers. Study-wide background: All TCR beta repertoires analysed originated from sorted CD3+CD56+NKG2C+, CD3+CD56+NKG2C- and CD3+CD56-NKG2C+ T cells. HCMV serostatus: seven of eight sequenced donors positive, one negative. Study-wide results and limits: Clarity on HCMV specificity was lacking for the expanded NKG2C+ T cell clones.

A remark on this clonotype: Its antigen remains unidentified.

This CDR3 is built from 17 residues. Germline loops: CDR1 SGDLS, CDR2 YYNGEE. TCRdb derives one entry per CDR3 protein from the 5' RACE reads, leaving out DNA. This listing includes about 390,000 distinct CDR3 sequences. Sample: blood T cells: a sorted CD56 or NKG2C T cell subset, CD4+ or CD8+ T cells, or bulk PBMC T cells (not recorded which). This sequence originates from a woman aged 50 to 65 in good health. V is TRBV9 and J is TRBJ2-1; the D call from TCRdb, TRBD1, cannot be confirmed without DNA. CDR3: CASSATPGLGSYNEQFF.